Each of the 3 T cell receptor beta chains below was sequenced from the same sample in a study of T cells in Graves' hyperthyroidism and ophthalmopathy. Using RNA transcripts as the source, TCR beta CDR3 regions were amplified. The study used the HTBI primer set for a first-round RT-PCR of the TCR CDR3. Each CDR3 protein gets one entry after TCRdb re-called the multiplex PCR reads with MiXCR. The data hold about 480,000 distinct CDR3 sequences, with around 15% observed a single time. Sequenced sample: blood. These receptor sequences come from a woman aged 18-29 years with Graves' hyperthyroidism.

The sample holds a few counts of this clonotype. The chain combines TRBV20-1 with TRBJ1-5, with TRBD1 identical over 9 bases. The germline CDR1 and CDR2 sequences are DFQATT and SNEGSKA (reference sequence). The CDR3 contains 13 residues. Trimming cost V 6 bases and J 7 bases; bases outside gene matches: 7. This CDR3 reads CSARDRGGQPQHF. CDR3 in DNA: TGCAGTGCCCGCGACAGGGGGGGGCAGCCCCAGCATTTT.

Ten or more counts support this clonotype. The CDR3 DNA reads as TGTGCCAGCAGCCTTTGGACAGGGCACACCGGGGAGCTGTTTTTT. Translation gives CASSLWTGHTGELFF. The chain couples TRBV11-2 to TRBJ2-2; 8 bases agree with TRBD1. Germline values: CDR1 SGHAT, CDR2 FQNNGV. The trim removed 5 bases at V and 3 bases at J, leaving 5 bases unmatched. The CDR3 is 15 amino acids.

The rearrangement uses TRBV6-5 and TRBJ2-2; 16 bases fit TRBD2. The CDR3 extends over 17 amino acids. The trim removed 7 bases at V and 6 bases at J, leaving 8 bases unmatched. Germline loops: CDR1 MNHEY, CDR2 SVGAGI. The CDR3 here is CASIPGLAGGGAGELFF. In DNA form, the CDR3 reads TGTGCCAGCATCCCGGGACTAGCGGGAGGGGGGGCCGGGGAGCTGTTTTTT.